Presented here are 3 T cell receptor beta chains from one specimen sequenced in a study of blood T cell repertoires in COVID-19. Sequencing used immunoSEQ multiplex PCR; TCRdb keeps in-frame clones, though not all of them. The sample lists under 200,000 clones, around nine tenths occurring once. Specimen: peripheral blood. These receptors all come from a woman of 80 years or more with COVID-19, enrolled during active disease.

The chain joins TRBV27 to TRBJ1-6; unclear D gene. Germline CDR1 is MNHEY and CDR2 is SMNVEV (reference sequence). The length of the CDR3 is 15 residues. Trimming left V 1 base short and J 5 bases short, with 9 bases between. The chain's CDR3 is CASSLFFRDNSPLHF. In DNA, the CDR3 is TGTGCCAGCAGTTTATTTTTCCGGGATAATTCACCCCTCCACTTT.

This chain uses TRBV5-6 with TRBJ2-3, with 9 positions matching TRBD2. Germline values: CDR1 SGHDT, CDR2 YYEEEE. V trimming: 2 bases; J trimming: 2 bases; junction bases outside the gene matches: 6. The CDR3 is made up of 16 amino acids. Here the CDR3 reads CASSFGASGITDTQYF. The CDR3 nucleotides read TGTGCCAGCAGCTTCGGGGCTAGCGGGATCACAGATACGCAGTATTTT.

The V and J genes are TRBV11-3 and TRBJ2-1; 8 positions agree with TRBD2. J lost 1 base, V lost 3 bases, and 2 bases had no gene match. CDR3 length equals 15 residues. Germline loops: CDR1 SGHNT, CDR2 YENEEA. The CDR3 is CASSFGTSSYNEQFF. DNA of the CDR3: TGTGCCAGCAGCTTCGGGACTAGTTCCTACAATGAGCAGTTCTTC. The variable domain in full, with the rest retrieved from reference TRBV11-3 and TRBJ2-1, is EAGVVQSPRYKIIEKKQPVAFWCNPISGHNTLYWYLQNLGQGPELLIRYENEEAVDDSQLPKDRFSAERLKGVDSTLKIQPAELGDSAVYLCASSFGTSSYNEQFFGPGTRLTVL.